A single sample is the source of the 26 T cell receptor beta chains below, sequenced in a study of cytomegalovirus exposure and HLA in healthy donors. The PCR contained 60 Vbeta and 13 Jbeta primers. Using immunoSEQ multiplex PCR, the repertoire was profiled, and TCRdb retains in-frame clones only, with some absent. This repertoire comprises roughly 71,000 clones; its ten largest clones make up approximately 5.3%. Material for sequencing was PBMCs. The receptors here all came from a woman between 40 and 50 years old in good health and CMV-seropositive.

The rearrangement uses TRBV7-2 and TRBJ1-1; 7 positions agree with TRBD1. There are 14 residues in the CDR3. Trimming took 5 bases from V and 6 from J; bases not matched to a gene: 9. The germline V gene has CDR1 SGHTA and CDR2 FQGNSA. In DNA, the CDR3 is TGTGCCAGCAGCCCGCCAGACAGGGCTCCTGAAGCTTTCTTT. Protein: CASSPPDRAPEAFF.

The rearrangement uses TRBV10-3 and TRBJ2-3, with D tentatively TRBD2 (5 bases). The CDR3 loop spans 15 amino acids. CDR1 ENHRY and CDR2 SYGVKD come from the germline V gene. V lost 3 bases and J 2 bases, leaving 12 bases between the germline ends. The CDR3 spells CAISDSSPSTDTQYF. CDR3 DNA: TGTGCCATCAGTGACTCTAGCCCATCCACAGATACGCAGTATTTT.

The chain carries TRBV11-3 and TRBJ1-1, with 10 bases fitting TRBD1. In germline, CDR1 is SGHNT, CDR2 YENEEA. The CDR3 sequence is 15 residues long. V trimming: 3 bases; J trimming: 4 bases; junction bases outside the gene matches: 5. CDR3 DNA sequence: TGTGCCAGCAGCTTTGGCTGGACAGGGGGCACTGAAGCTTTCTTT. Translation: CASSFGWTGGTEAFF.

CDR3 sequence (DNA): TGTGCCAGCAGTTTACTAGCGGGAGGGGACTATGAGCAGTTCTTC. Its translation: CASSLLAGGDYEQFF. This chain uses TRBV27 with TRBJ2-1; 12 bases agree with TRBD2. V was pared by 2 bases and J by 8 bases, with 4 bases of the junction left unmatched. The germline CDR1 and CDR2 sequences are MNHEY and SMNVEV (reference sequence). The CDR3 sequence is 15 residues long.

The chain has TRBV11-2 and TRBJ2-5, with D perhaps matching TRBD2 (6 bases). Germline CDR1 SGHAT, CDR2 FQNNGV. This CDR3 spans 16 amino acids. V shed 1 base and J shed 1 base, with 13 bases lying between them. CDR3 DNA: TGTGCCAGCAGCTTAGTGCCTAGCGCGATCCAAGAGACCCAGTACTTC. This encodes CASSLVPSAIQETQYF.

The V and J genes are TRBV2 and TRBJ1-2; 8 bases align to TRBD1. CDR1 SNHLY and CDR2 FYNNEI come from the germline V gene. This CDR3 has 15 residues. J was trimmed by 3 bases and V by 5 bases; bases with no gene match: 8. The CDR3 sequence is CASSPRTGIHYGYTF. CDR3 DNA: TGTGCCAGCAGTCCCAGGACAGGGATTCACTATGGCTACACCTTC.

The chain carries TRBV6-1 and TRBJ1-2, with D hard to call. Trimming stripped 2 bases from V and 0 bases from J, with 10 bases between. This CDR3 contains 15 residues. Germline V lookup: CDR1 MNHNS, CDR2 SASEGT. The CDR3 here is CASSELDGANYGYTF. Written as DNA, the CDR3 is TGTGCCAGCAGTGAACTGGACGGGGCTAACTATGGCTACACCTTC.

The chain combines TRBV28 with TRBJ1-4; no clear D gene. Germline values: CDR1 MDHEN, CDR2 SYDVKM. This CDR3 has 15 amino acids. V was shortened by 5 bases and J by 4 bases, with 14 bases between the two germline ends. The DNA of the CDR3 is TGTGCCAGCAGTAAGGAGAGTGGTGGTAATGAAAAACTGTTTTTT. This encodes CASSKESGGNEKLFF. The complete variable domain, with remaining parts taken from reference TRBV28 and TRBJ1-4, reads DVKVTQSSRYLVKRTGEKVFLECVQDMDHENMFWYRQDPGLGLRLIYFSYDVKMKEKGDIPEGYSVSREKKERFSLILESASTNQTSMYLCASSKESGGNEKLFFGSGTQLSVL.

Comments on this clone: Additional DNA sequences in this sample encode the identical CDR3. This chain connects TRBV2 to TRBJ2-7; TRBD2 matches 8 bases. Germline assignment: CDR1 SNHLY and CDR2 FYNNEI. V dropped 2 bases and J dropped 4; count of bases not matched to a gene: 13. The length of the CDR3 is 17 residues. CDR3: CASSESGLAGFGYEQYF. In DNA form, the CDR3 reads TGTGCCAGCAGTGAATCTGGGCTAGCGGGCTTTGGGTACGAGCAGTACTTC.

The genes are TRBV5-1 and TRBJ1-2; 7 bases agree with TRBD1. J was trimmed by 6 bases and V by 5 bases; bases with no gene match: 10. Germline V gives CDR1 SGHRS, CDR2 YFSETQ. CDR3 length equals 14 residues. CDR3 sequence: CASRLGTGEDGYTF. In nucleotides, the CDR3 is TGCGCCAGCAGACTTGGCACAGGGGAGGATGGCTACACCTTC.

The CDR3 protein is CASSQGPLRRVTGNTIYF. Here the CDR3 DNA reads TGCGCCAGCAGCCAAGGTCCCCTCCGGAGGGTAACTGGAAACACCATATATTTT. V is TRBV4-1 and J is TRBJ1-3, with D unresolved. The CDR3 runs to 18 residues. The V gene lost 1 base and the J gene lost 2 bases, with 18 bases spanning the gap. Germline V gene data show CDR1 as MGHRA and CDR2 as YSYEKL.

This chain uses TRBV6-4 with TRBJ2-1; 11 positions match TRBD2. Germline loops: CDR1 MRHNA, CDR2 SNTAGT. Unmatched junction bases numbered 3, after V lost 6 bases and J lost 2 bases. The CDR3 is 15 amino acids. Here the CDR3 DNA reads TGTGCCAGCAGCCCACTAGCGGGGGCCTACAATGAGCAGTTCTTC. Amino acid sequence: CASSPLAGAYNEQFF.

This chain joins TRBV7-6 and TRBJ2-3; 9 nucleotides agree with TRBD1. Germline CDR1 SGHVS, CDR2 FNYEAQ. The CDR3 has 16 residues. Germline trimming cut 6 bases from V and 7 bases from J; bases unmatched to any gene: 14. This CDR3 is CASSYIPGTGLNTQYF. Written as DNA, the CDR3 is TGTGCCAGCAGTTACATCCCCGGGACAGGGTTAAATACGCAGTATTTT. Full variable domain (remainder filled in from reference TRBV7-6 and TRBJ2-3): GAGVSQSPRYKVTKRGQDVALRCDPISGHVSLYWYRQALGQGPEFLTYFNYEAQQDKSGLPNDRFSAERPEGSISTLTIQRTEQRDSAMYRCASSYIPGTGLNTQYFGPGTRLTVL.

The chain uses TRBV6-5 and TRBJ2-7, with 7 nucleotides matching TRBD1. Germline assignment: CDR1 MNHEY and CDR2 SVGAGI. V shed 7 bases, J shed 1 base, and the junction held 7 bases outside the gene matches. This CDR3 has 14 residues. The CDR3 bases are TGTGCCAGCAATCCACAGGGGAAATCCTACGAGCAGTACTTC. Encoded protein: CASNPQGKSYEQYF.

This chain joins TRBV19 and TRBJ2-3, with TRBD2 as a possible D gene (6 bases). V lost 6 bases and J lost 6, with 22 bases in between. CDR1 is LNHDA and CDR2 is SQIVND in the germline V gene (reference sequence). This CDR3 is built from 16 residues. CDR3 sequence: CASSQTGLPTRDTQYF. For the CDR3, the DNA is TGTGCCAGTAGCCAAACGGGACTCCCCACGAGGGATACGCAGTATTTT.

This CDR3 is CASSLTSGLNTGELFF. In DNA form, the CDR3 reads TGTGCCAGCAGCTTAACAAGCGGGTTAAACACCGGGGAGCTGTTTTTT. This chain uses TRBV7-2 with TRBJ2-2; weak D call: TRBD2 (6 bases). Germline V lookup: CDR1 SGHTA, CDR2 FQGNSA. The CDR3 has 16 amino acids. Between the trimmed V and J ends, which lost 2 bases and 2 bases, there was a span of 12 bases. Full variable domain (outside the CDR3, taken from reference TRBV7-2 and TRBJ2-2): GAGVSQSPSNKVTEKGKDVELRCDPISGHTALYWYRQSLGQGLEFLIYFQGNSAPDKSGLPSDRFSAERTGGSVSTLTIQRTQQEDSAVYLCASSLTSGLNTGELFFGEGSRLTVL.

The gene calls are TRBV28 and TRBJ1-4; TRBD1 matches at 7 bases. V was clipped by 4 bases and J by 5 bases; unmatched bases: 7. CDR3 length equals 15 residues. The V gene's germline CDR1 is MDHEN and CDR2 SYDVKM. The CDR3, as DNA: TGTGCCAGCAGTTGGCCCGCAGGGGGGAATGAAAAACTGTTTTTT. Its protein product is CASSWPAGGNEKLFF.

V gene TRBV5-1 combines with J gene TRBJ1-3; possibly TRBD1 for D (6 bases). V lost 4 bases to trimming and J lost 0 bases, with 11 bases between them. The CDR3 runs to 15 residues. Germline CDR1 and CDR2: SGHRS and YFSETQ. CDR3 residues: CASSSTGFSGNTIYF. CDR3 in DNA: TGCGCCAGCAGCAGTACAGGGTTCTCTGGAAACACCATATATTTT.

The chain uses TRBV2 and TRBJ2-3; TRBD2 matches 10 bases. The ends lost 1 base at V and 3 bases at J; junction bases unmatched: 4. From germline, CDR1 is SNHLY and CDR2 FYNNEI. This CDR3 is 16 amino acids long. CDR3 nucleotides: TGTGCCAGCAGTGAAGAGAGCGGGGGGGCGACAGATACGCAGTATTTT. As protein: CASSEESGGATDTQYF.

The gene calls are TRBV4-1 and TRBJ1-3; D is unresolved. The CDR3 is 15 amino acids. The V end was cut by 4 bases, the J end by 0 bases, with 10 bases between. From germline, CDR1 is MGHRA and CDR2 YSYEKL. The CDR3 DNA follows: TGCGCCAGCAGCCCCCTTAGTAACTCTGGAAACACCATATATTTT. Its translation: CASSPLSNSGNTIYF.

This CDR3 reads CASSGTSGNQETQYF. The CDR3 DNA reads as TGTGCCAGCAGTGGGACTAGCGGGAACCAAGAGACCCAGTACTTC. This chain joins TRBV2 and TRBJ2-5; 12 positions match TRBD2. This CDR3 is 15 amino acids long. The germline CDR1 and CDR2 sequences are SNHLY and FYNNEI. J was trimmed by 0 bases and V by 4 bases; bases with no gene match: 0.

V and J are TRBV7-2 and TRBJ1-2; D not resolved. The V end lost 1 base, the J end lost 8 bases, and 17 bases lay between the germline ends. CDR1 is SGHTA and CDR2 is FQGNSA in the germline V gene. The length of the CDR3 is 15 residues. The CDR3 loop reads CASSLEAAGIRGYTF. The CDR3 region has the DNA TGTGCCAGCAGCTTAGAGGCGGCTGGCATCCGGGGCTACACCTTC.

The V call is TRBV6-1, the J call TRBJ2-6; D call uncertain. V gave up 4 bases and J gave up 0 bases, with 13 bases separating them. CDR3 length equals 17 residues. The germline gives CDR1 MNHNS, CDR2 SASEGT. The CDR3, as DNA: TGTGCCAGCAGTGGGCTGGAGTCGTTCTCTGGGGCCAACGTCCTGACTTTC. Protein: CASSGLESFSGANVLTF.

The chain joins TRBV6-5 to TRBJ1-2; D unclear. The CDR3 loop spans 16 amino acids. Germline V gene data show CDR1 as MNHEY and CDR2 as SVGAGI. The V gene lost 0 bases and the J gene lost 2 bases, with 13 bases spanning the gap. The CDR3 DNA is TGTGCCAGCAGTTACTCCCAGTTGATTGTGAACTATGGCTACACCTTC. Its protein product is CASSYSQLIVNYGYTF.

Turning to this clone: At the DNA level, this CDR3 is encoded by other sequences in the same sample as well. This chain links TRBV25-1 with TRBJ2-3, with 13 nucleotides matching TRBD2. The V and J ends lost 5 bases and 5 bases, in that order; junction bases with no gene match: 10. CDR3 length equals 17 residues. The V gene's germline CDR1 is MGHDK and CDR2 SYGVNS. DNA of the CDR3: TGTGCCAGCAGTCTGGGGACTAGCGGGAATTTGGGAGATACGCAGTATTTT. Amino acids: CASSLGTSGNLGDTQYF. Full variable domain (rest looked up from reference TRBV25-1 and TRBJ2-3): EADIYQTPRYLVIGTGKKITLECSQTMGHDKMYWYQQDPGMELHLIHYSYGVNSTEKGDLSSESTVSRIRTEHFPLTLESARPSHTSQYLCASSLGTSGNLGDTQYFGPGTRLTVL.

The rearrangement joins TRBV11-3 to TRBJ2-1, with 8 bases identical to TRBD2. V was clipped by 3 bases and J by 11 bases; unmatched bases: 3. In germline, CDR1 is SGHNT, CDR2 YENEEA. The CDR3 is 12 amino acids. CDR3 protein: CASSFGGGQQFF. For the CDR3, the DNA is TGTGCCAGCAGCTTCGGGGGGGGGCAGCAGTTCTTC.